This T cell receptor beta chain was sequenced for a study of cytomegalovirus exposure and HLA in healthy donors. PCR primers comprised 60 Vbeta and 13 Jbeta primers. Authors' data handling: There were 80 million to 95 million unique TCR beta chains by a later count, and about 12 million of them were shared. Sequencing was performed with immunoSEQ multiplex PCR; in TCRdb, only in-frame clones are kept and a portion is missing. V and J calls and clone size are given by that table; D and trimming were obtained from the DNA. The sample includes approximately 110,000 clones, roughly 85% seen only once; the top ten take approximately 3%. The CDR3 consists of 15 residues. The ends lost 2 bases at V and 4 bases at J; junction bases unmatched: 7. Germline-derived CDR1 and CDR2 are LNHDA and SQIVND (reference sequence).

This TCR was recovered from a woman aged 40 to 55 in good health and CMV-seronegative. The chain combines TRBV19 with TRBJ2-7, with 8 bases aligning to TRBD2. The sample comprised PBMCs. The CDR3 coding sequence is TGTGCCAGTAGTATATCAAGCGGGAGTGTTTACGAGCAGTACTTC. This sequence encodes CASSISSGSVYEQYF.